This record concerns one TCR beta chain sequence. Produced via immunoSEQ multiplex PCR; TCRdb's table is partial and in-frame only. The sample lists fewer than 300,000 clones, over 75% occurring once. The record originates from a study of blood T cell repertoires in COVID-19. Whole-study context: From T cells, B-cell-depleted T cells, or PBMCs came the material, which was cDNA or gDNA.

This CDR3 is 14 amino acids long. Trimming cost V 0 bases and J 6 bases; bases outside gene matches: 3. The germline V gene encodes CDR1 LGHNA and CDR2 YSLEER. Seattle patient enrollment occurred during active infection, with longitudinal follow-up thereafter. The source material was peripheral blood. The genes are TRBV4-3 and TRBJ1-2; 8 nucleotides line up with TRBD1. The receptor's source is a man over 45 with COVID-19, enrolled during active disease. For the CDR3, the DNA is TGCGCCAGCAGCCAAGACGCGACAGGGGATGGCTACACCTTC. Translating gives CASSQDATGDGYTF.